A selection of T cell receptor beta chains follows, all from one sample in a study of OX40 agonist ivuxolimab in advanced cancers. Here immunoSEQ multiplex PCR was the method, and the copy in TCRdb shows in-frame clones only, minus some. The sample holds fewer than 45,000 clones, about 88% seen once. Sequencing used CD4+ or CD8+ T cells sorted from blood, obtained in a trial of the OX40 agonist ivuxolimab. All receptors come from an adult with an advanced solid tumor such as melanoma, head and neck, liver or kidney cancer. CDR3s include the opening cysteine and the closing phenylalanine or tryptophan. Each record gives: clone size, V gene, D gene, J gene, CDR3 DNA, CDR3 protein. D genes are given only for firm matches. Clone size is shown for a subset of rows, as once, few, many or a class of expanded clone.

.,TRBV4-1,TRBD2,TRBJ2-7,TGCGCCAGCAGCCAACCAGTAGCGGGACACTACGAGCAGTACTTC,CASSQPVAGHYEQYF
.,TRBV28,TRBD1,TRBJ2-5,TGTGCCAGCAGTCAGGACAGGGTGGTTTTGGCAGAGACCCAGTACTTC,CASSQDRVVLAETQYF
.,TRBV5-1,.,TRBJ2-5,TGCGCCAGCAGCCTGGCTCGGGTCCCGGGAGAGACCCAGTACTTC,CASSLARVPGETQYF
.,TRBV28,TRBD2,TRBJ2-2,TGTGCCAGCAGTTTCTTGGTGACTAGCGGGAACACCGGGGAGCTGTTTTTT,CASSFLVTSGNTGELFF
.,TRBV7-9,.,TRBJ1-1,TGTGCCAGCAGCTTAGGGGGCCACTCGAACACTGAAGCTTTCTTT,CASSLGGHSNTEAFF
.,TRBV30,TRBD2,TRBJ2-2,TGTGCCTGGAGTGGACTAGCGGGTGGGGTCGGGGAGCTGTTTTTT,CAWSGLAGGVGELFF
few,TRBV14,.,TRBJ2-7,TGTGCCAGCAGCCAATCTCAATACGAGCAGTACTTC,CASSQSQYEQYF
.,TRBV9,TRBD2,TRBJ2-1,TGTGCCAGCAGCGTTAGGGGAGGGCTATCCCAGGGTGAGCAGTTCTTC,CASSVRGGLSQGEQFF
.,TRBV6-5,.,TRBJ1-2,TGTGCCAGCAGTTACGACGACGGGTACCGCTATGGCTACACCTTC,CASSYDDGYRYGYTF
.,TRBV6-1,.,TRBJ1-1,TGTGCCAGCAGTGACTATAACACTGAAGCTTTCTTT,CASSDYNTEAFF
.,TRBV28,.,TRBJ2-1,TGTGCCAGCAGTACCTCCGGGTCCGGAAGAGGGAATGAGCAGTTCTTC,CASSTSGSGRGNEQFF
.,TRBV18,.,TRBJ1-1,TGTGCCAGCTCCGCGGACAGTCTTGTCACTGAAGCTTTCTTT,CASSADSLVTEAFF
.,TRBV28,.,TRBJ1-1,TGTGCCAGCAGTTTGTATAACACTGAAGCTTTCTTT,CASSLYNTEAFF
few,TRBV11-2,.,TRBJ1-1,TGTGCCAGCAGCTTAGATTTGAACACTGAAGCTTTCTTT,CASSLDLNTEAFF
.,TRBV12-5,TRBD1,TRBJ2-2,TGTGCTAGTGGTGCAGGGGGCGTCAACGGGGAGCTGTTTTTT,CASGAGGVNGELFF
few,TRBV27,.,TRBJ2-5,TGTGCCAGCAGTCCCAACAGGGGCGGGGGAGAGACCCAGTACTTC,CASSPNRGGGETQYF
.,TRBV5-1,.,TRBJ2-5,TGCGCCAGCAGTATGGATCTAGAGACCCAGTACTTC,CASSMDLETQYF
.,TRBV18,TRBD2,TRBJ2-7,TGTGCCAGCTCGGATACTAGCGGGAAGACCTGGGAGCAGTACTTC,CASSDTSGKTWEQYF
once,TRBV2,.,TRBJ1-5,TGTGCCAGCAGTGAGGTCAGGGGTAGCAATCAGCCCCAGCATTTT,CASSEVRGSNQPQHF
.,TRBV19,.,TRBJ2-2,TGTGCCAGTAGTATAAAGGTTTCGGCCGGGGAGCTGTTTTTT,CASSIKVSAGELFF
.,TRBV5-1,.,TRBJ2-7,TGCGCCAGCAGCTCTTTCGGCGAGTACGAGCAGTACTTC,CASSSFGEYEQYF
.,TRBV6-1,.,TRBJ1-5,TGTGCCACCTTAAAAGGAGCCCGATTATCTCAGCCCCAGCATTTT,CATLKGARLSQPQHF
.,TRBV5-1,.,TRBJ2-1,TGCGCCAGCAGCTTAGGACAGATGTCCTACAATGAGCAGTTCTTC,CASSLGQMSYNEQFF
.,TRBV6-5,.,TRBJ2-7,TGTGCCAGCAGCTCTCGGATGTACGAGCAGTACTTC,CASSSRMYEQYF
.,TRBV14,.,TRBJ2-7,TGTGCCAGCAGCTCAGCTTGGGGGTGGCAGTACGAGCAGTACTTC,CASSSAWGWQYEQYF
once,TRBV21-1,.,TRBJ1-6,TGTGCCAGCAGCAAAGCGCCGAGGGTGATTGGGGAACCCCTCCACTTT,CASSKAPRVIGEPLHF
few,TRBV15,TRBD1,TRBJ1-1,TGTGCCACCAGCAGAGATGGGTCAGGGGGCACCCAAGCTTTCTTT,CATSRDGSGGTQAFF
.,TRBV6-6,TRBD1,TRBJ2-4,TGTGCCAGCAGTGTGGGACAGACAACCAAAAACATTCAGTACTTC,CASSVGQTTKNIQYF
.,TRBV5-4,.,TRBJ2-7,TGTGCCAGCAGCAACCCTGGAGGCCCTGATTGGAACGAGCAGTACTTC,CASSNPGGPDWNEQYF
.,TRBV5-1,TRBD1,TRBJ1-3,TGCGCCAGCAGCCGGACAGGGGAATCGGGAAACACCATATATTTT,CASSRTGESGNTIYF
.,TRBV5-6,.,TRBJ2-7,TGTGCCAGCAGCTTGGCCCAGTACGAGCAGTACTTC,CASSLAQYEQYF
.,TRBV29-1,.,TRBJ1-1,TGCAGCGTTGGGGGAAGCAGGGCTGATGGGAACACTGAAGCTTTCTTT,CSVGGSRADGNTEAFF
.,TRBV7-6,.,TRBJ2-2,TGTGCCAGCAGGACTAGTAACACCGGGGAGCTGTTTTTT,CASRTSNTGELFF
.,TRBV10-1,TRBD1,TRBJ2-7,TGCGCCAGCAGTGAGCTCTGGGGACAGGGTCCCTACGAGCAGTACTTC,CASSELWGQGPYEQYF
few,TRBV19,.,TRBJ1-2,TGTGCCAGTAGTATACAGGGATCCTATGGCTACACCTTC,CASSIQGSYGYTF
.,TRBV5-4,.,TRBJ2-5,TGTGCCAGCAGCTCCCGAGGGGGCCAAGAGACCCAGTACTTC,CASSSRGGQETQYF
.,TRBV18,TRBD1,TRBJ1-1,TGTGCCAGCTCGCCTGGCTACAGGGGCACTGAAGCTTTCTTT,CASSPGYRGTEAFF
.,TRBV5-5,.,TRBJ2-6,TGTGCCAGCAGCTTGGCCGGGGCCGCTGGGGCCAACGTCCTGACTTTC,CASSLAGAAGANVLTF
.,TRBV7-8,.,TRBJ1-1,TGTGCCAGCAGCCCTAGTTTGGTAGACACTGAAGCTTTCTTT,CASSPSLVDTEAFF
.,TRBV10-2,.,TRBJ1-5,TGCGCCAGCAGTGACGGTCTACGACCGAATCAGCCCCAGCATTTT,CASSDGLRPNQPQHF
.,TRBV4-1,.,TRBJ2-5,TGCGCCAGCAGCCAAGATAGAGCCCTTTGGGAGACCCAGTACTTC,CASSQDRALWETQYF
.,TRBV6-5,.,TRBJ2-7,TGTGCCGGCAGTTACCGCGGGCAGAACTACGAGCAGTACTTC,CAGSYRGQNYEQYF
.,TRBV5-1,.,TRBJ2-3,TGCGCCAGCAGCTTGGTTCCGGGAACAGATACGCAGTATTTT,CASSLVPGTDTQYF